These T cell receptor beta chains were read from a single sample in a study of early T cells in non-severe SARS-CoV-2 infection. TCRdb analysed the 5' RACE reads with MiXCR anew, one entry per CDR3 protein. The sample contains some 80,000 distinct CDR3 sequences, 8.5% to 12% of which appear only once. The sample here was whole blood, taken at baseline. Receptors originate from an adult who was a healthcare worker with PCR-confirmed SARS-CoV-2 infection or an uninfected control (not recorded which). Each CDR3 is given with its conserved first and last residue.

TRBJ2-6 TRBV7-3 CASSRDSSGANVLTF
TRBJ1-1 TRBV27 CASSRKGVRMNTEAFF
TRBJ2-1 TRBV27 CASRGWASGYNEQFF
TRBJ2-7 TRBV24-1 CATSAGGAGTYEQYF
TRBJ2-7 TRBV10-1 CASSESRVAGVNEQYF
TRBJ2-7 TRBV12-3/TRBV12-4 CASNLGGHEQYF
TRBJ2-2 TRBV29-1 CSVGRDSTGELFF
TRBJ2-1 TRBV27 CASRPPGERGEQFF
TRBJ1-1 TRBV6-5 CASSYSIIEDRATTEAFF
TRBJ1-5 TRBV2 CASSEAIDPRGVPQHF
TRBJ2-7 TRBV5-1 CASRLRTSDSYEQYF
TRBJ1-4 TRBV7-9 CASSQTATNEKLFF
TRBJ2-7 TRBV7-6 CASSPGGNEQYF
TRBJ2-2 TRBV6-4 CASSDSTTGELFF
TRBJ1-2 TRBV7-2 CASSPGLFGYTF
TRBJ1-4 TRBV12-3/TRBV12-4 CASSLLRGTIPNEKLFF
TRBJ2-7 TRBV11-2 CASSPGGGPSYEQYF
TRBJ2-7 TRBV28 CASSWTSGRTDEQYF
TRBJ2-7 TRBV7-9 CASSHSDEQYF
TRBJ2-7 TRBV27 CASSSALGQGAEQYF
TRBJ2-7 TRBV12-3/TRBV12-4 CASSLASGSGYEQYF
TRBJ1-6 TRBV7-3 CASSLEGTHNSPLHF
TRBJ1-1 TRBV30 CAWYAMTHGEAFF
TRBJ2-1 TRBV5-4 CASSLRAERLKFF
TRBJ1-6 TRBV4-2 CASSPTQGPNSPLHF
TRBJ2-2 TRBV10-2 CASQRTDTGELFF
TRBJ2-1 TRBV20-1 CSASSRSYNEQFF
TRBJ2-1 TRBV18 CASSPLAGAGNEQFF
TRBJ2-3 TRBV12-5 CASGYSGWGGKADTQYF
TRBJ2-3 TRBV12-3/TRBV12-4 CASSSGTGDTDTQYF
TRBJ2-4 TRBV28 CASSPRRVAKNIQYF
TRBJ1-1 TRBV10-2 CASSESGEEYTEAFF
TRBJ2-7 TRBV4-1 CASSQDWSSGQGMSEQYF
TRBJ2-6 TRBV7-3 CASSPGTGLSGANVLTF
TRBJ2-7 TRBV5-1 CASSFGDRISYEQYF
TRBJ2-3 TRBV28 CASSFRTGVADTQYF
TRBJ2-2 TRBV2 CASSSGTSRTGELFF
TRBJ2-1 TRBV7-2 CASSLRGAGAFF
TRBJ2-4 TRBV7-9 CASSSNRVSAKNIQYF
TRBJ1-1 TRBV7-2 CASSFSTGRGTEAFF
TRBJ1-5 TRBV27 CASRVDLHDNQPQHF
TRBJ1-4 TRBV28 CASSSPWAELFF
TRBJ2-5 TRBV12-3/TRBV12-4 CASRPGTSIETQYF
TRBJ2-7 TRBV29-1 CSVTVAYEQYF
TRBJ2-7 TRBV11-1 CASSPSSLKEQYF
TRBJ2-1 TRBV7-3 CASSPLGVPYNEQFF
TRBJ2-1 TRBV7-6 CASSLMLAPNEQFF
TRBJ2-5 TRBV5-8 CASIRRNQETQYF
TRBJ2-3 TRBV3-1 CASAGTSAFDTQYF
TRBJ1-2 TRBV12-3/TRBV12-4 CASSFRENYGYTF
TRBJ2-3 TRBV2 CASSRLPSDPQYF
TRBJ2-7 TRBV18 CASSQIAAYEQYF